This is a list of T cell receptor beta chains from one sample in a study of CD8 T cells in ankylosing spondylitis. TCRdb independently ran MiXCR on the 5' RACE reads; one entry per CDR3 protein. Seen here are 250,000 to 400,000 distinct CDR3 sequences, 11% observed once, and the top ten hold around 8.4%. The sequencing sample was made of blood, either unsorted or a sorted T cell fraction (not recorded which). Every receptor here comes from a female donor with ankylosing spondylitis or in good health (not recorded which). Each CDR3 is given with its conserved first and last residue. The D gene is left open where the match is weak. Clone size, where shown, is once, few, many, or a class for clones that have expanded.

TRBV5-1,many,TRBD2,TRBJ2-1,CASSSGPAGVGNEQFF,TGCGCCAGCAGCTCTGGTCCGGCGGGAGTGGGAAATGAGCAGTTCTTC
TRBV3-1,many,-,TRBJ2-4,CASSQEVAKNIQYF,TGTGCCAGCAGCCAAGAGGTAGCCAAAAACATTCAGTACTTC
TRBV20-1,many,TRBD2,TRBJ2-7,CSAKGPTSGRAYEQYF,TGCAGTGCTAAAGGACCGACTAGCGGGAGGGCCTACGAGCAGTACTTC
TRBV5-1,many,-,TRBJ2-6,CASSWDGATGANVLTF,TGCGCCAGCAGCTGGGACGGGGCGACTGGGGCCAACGTCCTGACTTTC
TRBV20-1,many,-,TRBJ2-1,CSARAASRIEQFF,TGCAGTGCTAGAGCGGCCAGCAGGATTGAGCAGTTCTTC
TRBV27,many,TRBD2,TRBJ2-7,CASNPGLANNAYEQYF,TGTGCCAGCAACCCAGGACTAGCGAACAACGCCTACGAGCAGTACTTC
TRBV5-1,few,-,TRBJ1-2,CASSSLARDPHGYTF,TGCGCCAGCTCCTCCCTGGCCCGGGACCCGCATGGCTACACCTTC
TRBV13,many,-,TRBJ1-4,CASSLSRNEKLFF,TGTGCCAGCAGCTTAAGCCGTAATGAAAAACTGTTTTTT
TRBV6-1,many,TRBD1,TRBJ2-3,CASSDRVGPDTQYF,TGTGCCAGTAGCGACAGGGTGGGACCAGATACGCAGTATTTT
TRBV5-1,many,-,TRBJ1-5,CASSWDLTGPQHF,TGCGCCAGCAGCTGGGACTTAACTGGGCCCCAGCATTTT
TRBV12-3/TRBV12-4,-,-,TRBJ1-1,CASSLVGREAFF,TGTGCCAGCAGTTTAGTTGGCAGGGAAGCTTTCTTT
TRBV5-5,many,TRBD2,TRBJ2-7,CASTPGLAPYEQYF,TGTGCCAGCACCCCGGGACTAGCGCCCTACGAGCAGTACTTC
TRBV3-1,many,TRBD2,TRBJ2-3,CASSLGLAGPTDTQYF,TGTGCCAGCAGCCTGGGACTAGCGGGACCCACAGATACGCAGTATTTT
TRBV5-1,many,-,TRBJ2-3,CASSSASTDTQYF,TGCGCCAGCAGCTCCGCTAGCACAGATACGCAGTATTTT
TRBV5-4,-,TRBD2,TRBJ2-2,CASSLGLLAGAAVTGELFF,TGTGCCAGCAGCTTGGGTCTGCTAGCGGGAGCGGCGGTAACCGGGGAGCTGTTTTTT
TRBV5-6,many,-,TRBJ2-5,CASSAGQHGETQYF,TGTGCCAGCAGCGCAGGACAGCACGGAGAGACCCAGTACTTC
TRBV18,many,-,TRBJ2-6,CASSPLGEASSGANVLTF,TGTGCCAGCTCACCACTGGGAGAGGCCAGCTCTGGGGCCAACGTCCTGACTTTC
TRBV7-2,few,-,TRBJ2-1,CASSPSLGGGPVEQFF,TGTGCCAGCAGTCCATCCCTGGGGGGGGGCCCTGTTGAGCAGTTCTTC
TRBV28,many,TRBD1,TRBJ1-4,CASSLQGGKLFF,TGTGCCAGCAGTCTCCAGGGGGGGAAACTGTTTTTT
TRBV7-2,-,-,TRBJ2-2,CASSLEAGGFGGGLFF,TGTGCCAGCAGCTTAGAGGCAGGGGGCTTTGGCGGGGGGCTGTTTTTT
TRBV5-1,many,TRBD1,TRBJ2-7,CASSWTGEGYEQYF,TGCGCCAGCAGCTGGACAGGGGAGGGGTACGAGCAGTACTTC
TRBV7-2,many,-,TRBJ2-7,CASSLGRVTEQYF,TGTGCCAGCAGCTTAGGAAGGGTCACCGAGCAGTACTTC
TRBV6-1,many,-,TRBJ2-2,CASSPDTSNTGELFF,TGTGCCAGCAGCCCGGACACCTCGAACACCGGGGAGCTGTTTTTT
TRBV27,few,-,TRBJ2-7,CASSSWGAREPYEQYF,TGTGCCAGCAGCTCCTGGGGCGCCAGGGAGCCCTACGAGCAGTACTTC
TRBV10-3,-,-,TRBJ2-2,CAISYPNSLNTGELFF,TGTGCCATCAGTTATCCAAATAGCCTGAACACCGGGGAGCTGTTTTTT
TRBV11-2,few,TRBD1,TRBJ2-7,CASSSHRGLNEQYF,TGTGCCAGCAGCTCCCACAGGGGGCTTAACGAGCAGTACTTC
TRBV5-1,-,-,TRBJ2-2,CASSLGGKPNTGELFF,TGCGCCAGCAGCTTGGGAGGGAAGCCGAACACCGGGGAGCTGTTTTTT
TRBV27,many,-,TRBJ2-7,CASSSIGAGGGSYEQYF,TGTGCCAGCAGTTCCATAGGGGCCGGTGGGGGATCCTACGAGCAGTACTTC
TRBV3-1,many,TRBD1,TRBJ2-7,CASTDRWGYEQYF,TGTGCCAGCACGGACAGGTGGGGATACGAGCAGTACTTC
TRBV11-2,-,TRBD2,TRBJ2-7,CGSSLISGDNPRIPYEQYF,TGTGGCAGCAGCTTAATTAGCGGGGATAACCCTCGGATTCCCTACGAGCAGTACTTC
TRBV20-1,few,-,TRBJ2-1,CSARDIHGQGGGEQFF,TGCAGTGCTAGAGACATCCATGGGCAGGGGGGGGGTGAGCAGTTCTTC
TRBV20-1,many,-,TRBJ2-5,CSTKISGTQYF,TGCAGTACTAAAATTTCGGGGACCCAGTACTTC
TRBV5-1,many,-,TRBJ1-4,CASSLDGANEKLFF,TGCGCCAGCAGCTTGGACGGAGCTAATGAAAAACTGTTTTTT
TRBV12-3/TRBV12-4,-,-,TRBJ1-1,CASTKGPNTEAFF,TGTGCCAGCACCAAAGGACCGAACACTGAAGCTTTCTTT
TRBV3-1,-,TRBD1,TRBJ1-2,CASSQGWTGVTYGYTF,TGTGCCAGCAGCCAAGGATGGACAGGGGTAACCTATGGCTACACCTTC
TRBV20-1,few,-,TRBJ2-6,CSAPPVSTGANVLTF,TGCAGTGCCCCCCCGGTCTCTACTGGGGCCAACGTCCTGACTTTC
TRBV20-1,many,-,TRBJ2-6,CSARAISGANVLTF,TGCAGTGCTAGAGCAATCTCTGGGGCCAACGTCCTGACTTTC
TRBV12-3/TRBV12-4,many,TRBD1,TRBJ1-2,CASTPQGSYGYTF,TGTGCCAGCACGCCACAGGGGAGCTATGGCTACACCTTC
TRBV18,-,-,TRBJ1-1,CASSDAGLNTEAFF,TGTGCCAGCTCGGATGCGGGGCTGAACACTGAAGCTTTCTTT
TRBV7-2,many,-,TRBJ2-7,CASSLTGMGPYEQYF,TGTGCCAGCAGCTTAACAGGGATGGGACCCTACGAGCAGTACTTC
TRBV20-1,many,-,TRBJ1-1,CSARDTGNPLDTEAFF,TGCAGTGCTAGAGATACAGGCAACCCACTGGACACTGAAGCTTTCTTT
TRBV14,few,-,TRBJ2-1,CASSQVSHSSAEQFF,TGTGCCAGCAGCCAAGTATCTCACAGTAGCGCTGAGCAGTTCTTC
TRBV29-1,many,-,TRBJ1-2,CSVDSETRRGSDYGYTF,TGCAGCGTTGATTCCGAGACCAGGCGGGGAAGTGACTATGGCTACACCTTC
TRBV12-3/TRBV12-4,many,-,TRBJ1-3,CASRPQGVLYGNTIYF,TGTGCCAGCAGACCACAGGGAGTCCTTTACGGAAACACCATATATTTT
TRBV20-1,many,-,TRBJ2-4,CSARDPRAGDKNIQYF,TGCAGTGCTAGAGATCCCCGAGCAGGGGACAAAAACATTCAGTACTTC
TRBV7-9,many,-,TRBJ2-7,CASSFGGSYEQYF,TGTGCCAGCAGCTTTGGGGGATCCTACGAGCAGTACTTC
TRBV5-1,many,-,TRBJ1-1,CASSLASWQVMNTEAFF,TGCGCCAGCAGCTTGGCGTCGTGGCAGGTCATGAACACTGAAGCTTTCTTT
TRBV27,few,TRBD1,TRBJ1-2,CASSLRDSLEGYGYTF,TGTGCCAGCAGTTTACGGGACAGTCTCGAGGGTTATGGCTACACCTTC
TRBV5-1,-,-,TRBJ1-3,CASSPDSTSGNTIYF,TGCGCCAGCAGCCCCGACAGTACCTCTGGAAACACCATATATTTT
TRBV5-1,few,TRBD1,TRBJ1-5,CASSVGTGTQPQHF,TGCGCCAGCAGCGTAGGGACAGGGACTCAGCCCCAGCATTTT
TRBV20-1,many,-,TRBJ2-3,CSARDPYKQPDTQYF,TGCAGTGCTAGAGACCCCTATAAGCAACCAGATACGCAGTATTTT
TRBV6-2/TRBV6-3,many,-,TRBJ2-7,CASSSGSGTGPYEQYF,TGTGCCAGCAGTTCCGGATCCGGGACCGGGCCATACGAGCAGTACTTC
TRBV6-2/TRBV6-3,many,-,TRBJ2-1,CASSGIWEQFF,TGTGCCAGCTCGGGTATTTGGGAGCAGTTCTTC
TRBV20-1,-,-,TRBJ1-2,CSAADVDYGYTF,TGCAGTGCTGCGGATGTAGACTATGGCTACACCTTC
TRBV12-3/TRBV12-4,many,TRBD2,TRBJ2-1,CASTLAGYNEQFF,TGTGCCAGCACTCTAGCGGGGTACAATGAGCAGTTCTTC
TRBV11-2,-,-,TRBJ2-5,CASSLESGRETQYF,TGTGCCAGCAGCTTAGAATCTGGGAGGGAGACCCAGTACTTC
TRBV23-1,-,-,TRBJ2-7,CATPTEKQAYEQYF,TGCGCCACCCCGACCGAGAAACAGGCTTACGAGCAGTACTTC
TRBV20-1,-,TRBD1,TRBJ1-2,CSARGDSFNYGYTF,TGCAGTGCTAGAGGGGACAGCTTTAACTATGGCTACACCTTC
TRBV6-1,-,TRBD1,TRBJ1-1,CASSIAPPGQGGNTEAFF,TGTGCCAGCAGTATAGCACCCCCGGGACAGGGAGGGAACACTGAAGCTTTCTTT
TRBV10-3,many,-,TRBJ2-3,CASMRGPGTDTQYF,TGTGCCAGCATGAGAGGGCCCGGCACAGATACGCAGTATTTT